The rows below give T cell receptor beta chains drawn from one sample of a study of CD8+ T cells in alopecia areata. Generated by immunoSEQ multiplex PCR, the TCRdb table keeps only in-frame clones and is missing some. The table records fewer than 100,000 clones, roughly two fifths of them present only once. Sequenced input: CD4+ T cells sorted from blood. Receptor source: a human donor with alopecia areata. CDR3s include the opening cysteine and the closing phenylalanine or tryptophan. Each record gives: J gene, V gene, D gene, clone size, CDR3 protein, CDR3 DNA. D genes are given only for firm matches. The size entry is marked missing in some rows and otherwise reads once, few, many or a size class.

>TRBJ2-3|TRBV7-2|.|few
CASSLTGQVVSTDTQYF
TGTGCCAGCAGCTTAACTGGGCAGGTCGTATCCACAGATACGCAGTATTTT
>TRBJ2-2|TRBV6-6|.|.
CASRATGGHTGELFF
TGTGCCAGCAGGGCGACAGGCGGTCACACCGGGGAGCTGTTTTTT
>TRBJ2-1|TRBV30|TRBD1|few
CAWSGGQGYNEQFF
TGTGCCTGGAGTGGAGGACAGGGCTACAATGAGCAGTTCTTC
>TRBJ2-3|TRBV10-3|TRBD2|.
CAISEGILAGSTDTQYF
TGTGCCATCAGTGAGGGGATACTAGCGGGGAGCACAGATACGCAGTATTTT
>TRBJ2-5|TRBV29-1|TRBD1|few
CSVGLTGSETQYF
TGCAGCGTTGGGTTGACAGGGTCAGAGACCCAGTACTTC
>TRBJ2-7|TRBV29-1|TRBD1|.
CSVGPGTGSYEQYF
TGCAGCGTTGGGCCTGGGACAGGGTCCTACGAGCAGTACTTC
>TRBJ1-6|TRBV29-1|TRBD1|.
CSVATGNNSPLHF
TGCAGCGTTGCGACAGGGAACAATTCACCCCTCCACTTT
>TRBJ1-2|TRBV30|.|.
CAWSGTYGYTF
TGTGCCTGGAGTGGGACGTATGGCTACACCTTC
>TRBJ1-5|TRBV6-6|.|.
CASSSAGYQPQHF
TGTGCCAGCAGTTCAGCCGGGTATCAGCCCCAGCATTTT
>TRBJ2-1|TRBV30|TRBD2|.
CAWSELAGSEQFF
TGTGCCTGGAGTGAGTTAGCGGGAAGTGAGCAGTTCTTC
>TRBJ2-5|TRBV7-2|TRBD1|.
CASSWDRGETQYF
TGTGCCAGCAGCTGGGACAGGGGGGAGACCCAGTACTTC
>TRBJ1-4|TRBV28|.|.
CAVGRGSTNEKLFF
TGTGCTGTGGGGCGGGGCTCAACTAATGAAAAACTGTTTTTT
>TRBJ1-1|TRBV29-1|.|few
CSVDMFSGRAFF
TGCAGCGTTGATATGTTTAGCGGGCGGGCTTTCTTT